This T cell receptor (beta chain) was observed in a study of T cell responses to AZD1222 COVID-19 vaccine. General study results and limits: The sample set comprised mostly white British donors with more females, and clonal diversity was possibly underestimated. Epitopes outside B.1.351 and B.1.1.7 mutated regions reportedly drew nearly half of spike TCRs. After the peak T cell response, and only then, were repertoires sampled.

This CDR3 region has 13 residues. V lost 5 bases and J lost 4; bases outside the gene matches: 4. In germline, CDR1 is WNHNN, CDR2 SYGVQD (reference sequence). Comment on this clone: Its antigen remains unknown.

The table came from immunoSEQ multiplex PCR; TCRdb's copy has only in-frame clones and leaves some out. The sample contains roughly 130,000 clones, about nine tenths of which appear only once. This TCR was sampled from an adult in good health. The J gene is TRBJ2-7, the V gene TRBV10-1; TRBD1 matches 8 bases. The sequencing used peripheral blood, collected on day 0 of AZD1222 vaccination. In nucleotides, the CDR3 is TGCGCCAGCAGTCCGGGACAGGCGTACGAGCAGTACTTC. It is translated as CASSPGQAYEQYF.